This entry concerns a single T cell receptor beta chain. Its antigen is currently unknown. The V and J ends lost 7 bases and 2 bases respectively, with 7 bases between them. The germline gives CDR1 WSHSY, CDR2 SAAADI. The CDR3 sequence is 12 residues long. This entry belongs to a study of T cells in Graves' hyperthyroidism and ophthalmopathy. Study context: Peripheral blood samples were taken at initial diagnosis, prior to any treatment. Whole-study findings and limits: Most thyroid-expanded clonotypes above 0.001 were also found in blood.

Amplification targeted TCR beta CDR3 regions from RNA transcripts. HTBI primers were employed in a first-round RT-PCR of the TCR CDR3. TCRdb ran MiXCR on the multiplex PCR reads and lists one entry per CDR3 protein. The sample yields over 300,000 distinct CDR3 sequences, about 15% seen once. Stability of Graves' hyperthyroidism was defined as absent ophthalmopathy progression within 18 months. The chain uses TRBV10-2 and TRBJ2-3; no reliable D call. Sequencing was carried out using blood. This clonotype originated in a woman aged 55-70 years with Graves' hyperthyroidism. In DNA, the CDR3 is TGCGCCAGCACGATAGACACAGATACGCAGTATTTT. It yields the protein CASTIDTDTQYF.